The 9 T cell receptor beta chains reported below all come from one sample, sequenced in a study of blood T cell repertoires in COVID-19 (dated by TCRdb to about 2020). Receptor amplification or capture employed the immunoSEQ multiplex PCR assay. TCRdb took this table from immuneACCESS and kept in-frame rearrangements with V and J called. Such tables lack part of the clones; where checked against another copy, unresolved V genes explain under half of the gap, and the rest is unexplained. For this sample there are some 190,000 clones; just under 85% appear just once. Together, the top ten hold 5.1% of the sample. Source material: peripheral blood. These receptors were collected from an older woman with active or convalescent COVID-19.

The chain employs TRBV3-1 (or the pseudogene TRBV3-2) and TRBJ2-1, with 11 positions matching TRBD2. Trimming at V came to 5 bases and at J to 5 bases, leaving 5 bases not matched to a gene. This CDR3 has 15 amino acids. Germline V gene lookup returns CDR1 LGHDT and CDR2 YNNKEL (reference sequence). The CDR3 nucleotides are TGTGCCAGCAGCTACCGACTAGCGGGAAACAATGAGCAGTTCTTC. Amino acid sequence: CASSYRLAGNNEQFF.

This clone has only a few counts. The rearrangement joins TRBV11-2 to TRBJ2-3; 14 nucleotides align to TRBD2. V was pared by 3 bases and J by 1 base, with 3 bases of the junction left unmatched. Germline values: CDR1 SGHAT, CDR2 FQNNGV. CDR3 length equals 17 residues. In nucleotides, the CDR3 is TGTGCCAGCAGCTTGGGACTAGCGGGAGTAGGCACAGATACGCAGTATTTT. This sequence encodes CASSLGLAGVGTDTQYF.

The chain couples TRBV5-1 to TRBJ1-6; 7 positions agree with TRBD1. CDR1 is SGHRS and CDR2 is YFSETQ in the germline V gene. The V segment lost 1 base and the J segment 5 bases; nucleotides outside the gene matches: 12. This CDR3 spans 18 amino acids. The CDR3 protein is CASSLFGPGTADNSPLHF. As DNA, the CDR3 is TGCGCCAGCAGCTTGTTCGGGCCGGGGACAGCGGATAATTCACCCCTCCACTTT.

The V and J genes are TRBV2 and TRBJ2-3; 13 nucleotides agree with TRBD2. Unmatched junction bases numbered 10, after V lost 1 base and J lost 3 bases. The CDR3 extends over 19 amino acids. Germline CDR1 is SNHLY and CDR2 is FYNNEI. The chain's CDR3 is CASSEVRLAGGGWTDTQYF. CDR3 bases: TGTGCCAGCAGTGAAGTTAGACTAGCGGGAGGCGGTTGGACAGATACGCAGTATTTT.

The chain employs TRBV29-1 and TRBJ2-6, with D possibly TRBD2 on 5 matching bases. The germline V gene has CDR1 SQVTM and CDR2 ANQGSEA. This CDR3 has 14 amino acids. The V gene lost 0 bases and the J gene lost 4 bases, with 7 bases spanning the gap. For the CDR3, the DNA is TGCAGCGTTGAAGATCGGAGGGGGGCCAACGTCCTGACTTTC. Its translation: CSVEDRRGANVLTF.

The chain has TRBV27 and TRBJ2-7; TRBD2 matches 7 bases. CDR3 length: 14 residues. V was pared by 3 bases and J by 5 bases, with 7 bases of the junction left unmatched. Germline values: CDR1 MNHEY, CDR2 SMNVEV (reference sequence). Here the CDR3 reads CASSFVSGGHEQYF. The CDR3 DNA reads TGTGCCAGCAGTTTCGTCTCGGGAGGACACGAGCAGTACTTC.

The gene calls are TRBV24-1 and TRBJ2-1; no clear D gene. The V end was cut by 6 bases, the J end by 5 bases, with 4 bases between. This CDR3 comprises 11 residues. Germline V gives CDR1 KGHDR, CDR2 SFDVKD. The CDR3 is CATSLDNEQFF. The CDR3 nucleotides are TGTGCCACCAGTCTTGACAATGAGCAGTTCTTC.

The V and J genes are TRBV4-1 and TRBJ2-7, with 7 positions matching TRBD2. The germline gives CDR1 MGHRA, CDR2 YSYEKL. V was clipped by 1 base and J by 7 bases; unmatched bases: 22. The CDR3 contains 19 residues. The CDR3 DNA reads as TGCGCCAGCAGCCAAGTAACAGCGGGGCCTACCCGGGGTCTTATGGAGCAGTACTTC. Amino acid sequence: CASSQVTAGPTRGLMEQYF.

This clone occurred a few times. The chain links TRBV2 to TRBJ1-1, with TRBD1 matching over 8 bases. Germline trimming cut 10 bases from V and 5 bases from J; bases unmatched to any gene: 9. Germline V gives CDR1 SNHLY, CDR2 FYNNEI. CDR3 length equals 13 residues. The CDR3 reads CATPGGAGTEAFF. DNA for the CDR3: TGTGCCACCCCAGGGGGCGCGGGGACTGAAGCTTTCTTT. Combining the CDR3 with reference TRBV2 and TRBJ1-1 gives the whole variable domain EPEVTQTPSHQVTQMGQEVILRCVPISNHLYFYWYRQILGQKVEFLVSFYNNEISEKSEIFDDQFSVERPDGSNFTLKIRSTKLEDSAMYFCATPGGAGTEAFFGQGTRLTVV.